The TCR beta chain under discussion was sequenced for a study of identifying expanded T cells in peripheral blood. Collection occurred without any documented infections or immune events in donors. Libraries were prepared by immunoSEQ multiplex PCR; TCRdb keeps only in-frame clonotypes and omits some of them. The sample consists of roughly 81,000 clones, around 83% of them appearing once. Germline values: CDR1 SNHLY, CDR2 FYNNEI. This CDR3 spans 13 amino acids. Between the trimmed V and J ends, which lost 8 bases and 1 base, there was a span of 12 bases. Sequencing was carried out using blood. The J gene is TRBJ2-7, the V gene TRBV2; D may be TRBD1 (6 bases). The TCR sequence derives from a person aged 18 to 70 in good health. The chain's CDR3 is CASSGTLSYEQYF. The CDR3 DNA reads TGTGCCAGCTCCGGGACACTATCCTACGAGCAGTACTTC.